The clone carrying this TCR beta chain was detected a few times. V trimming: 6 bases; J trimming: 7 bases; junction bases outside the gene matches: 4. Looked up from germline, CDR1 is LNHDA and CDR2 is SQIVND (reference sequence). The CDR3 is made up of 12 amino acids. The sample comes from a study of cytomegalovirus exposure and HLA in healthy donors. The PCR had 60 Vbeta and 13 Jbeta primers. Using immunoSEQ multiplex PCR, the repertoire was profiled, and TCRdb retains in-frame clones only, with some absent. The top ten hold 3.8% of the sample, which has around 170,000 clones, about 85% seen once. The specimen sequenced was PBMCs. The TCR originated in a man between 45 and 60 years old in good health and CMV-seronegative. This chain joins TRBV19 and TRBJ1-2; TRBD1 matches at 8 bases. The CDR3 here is CASRQGEGGYTF. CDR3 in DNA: TGTGCCAGTAGACAGGGGGAGGGTGGCTACACCTTC. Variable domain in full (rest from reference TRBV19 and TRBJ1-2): DGGITQSPKYLFRKEGQNVTLSCEQNLNHDAMYWYRQDPGQGLRLIYYSQIVNDFQKGDIAEGYSVSREKKESFPLTVTSAQKNPTAFYLCASRQGEGGYTFGSGTRLTVV.